This T cell receptor (beta chain) was profiled in a study of T cell responses to AZD1222 COVID-19 vaccine. Study-wide results and limits: Clonal diversity may have been underestimated, and the donors were mostly white British, with more females than males. Spike-spanning, vaccine-associated CD4 TCRs were dominant at 160-218 and 743-854. Baseline testing showed seropositivity in only a handful of AZD1222 recipients.

V shed 0 bases and J shed 3 bases, with 10 bases lying between them. Germline V gives CDR1 SGHRS, CDR2 YFSETQ. The CDR3 covers 15 residues. A remark on this clone: Its target is not known.

The repertoire was sequenced with immunoSEQ multiplex PCR; TCRdb's copy has only in-frame clones and lacks some. This sample has approximately 81,000 clones, with around four fifths found just once. The sequences come from peripheral blood, collected 28 days after the second AZD1222 dose. This chain joins TRBV5-1 and TRBJ1-5, with D perhaps matching TRBD1 (6 bases). This TCR was recovered from an adult who received the AZD1222 COVID-19 vaccine. CDR3 region: CASSLGQGSNQPQHF. In DNA, the CDR3 is TGCGCCAGCAGCTTGGGGCAGGGGTCCAATCAGCCCCAGCATTTT.